These 15 T cell receptor beta chains were all obtained from the same sample, sequenced in a study of T-cell memory formation after mild COVID-19. TCRdb re-called the 5' RACE reads with MiXCR, one entry per CDR3 protein. Of 75,000 to 95,000 distinct CDR3 sequences listed, about 16% are singletons. The source material was PBMCs or a T cell subset sorted from them (not recorded which). The origin of the receptors is a man aged 18 to 35 who had mild COVID-19 (a few samples of this study predate the infection). Cell type and time point are not known.

This clonotype was detected only a few times. This rearrangement joins TRBV13 to TRBJ1-1; D perhaps matches TRBD1 (6 bases). CDR3 length: 11 amino acids. Trimming stripped 8 bases from V and 7 bases from J, with 11 bases between. Germline V gene lookup returns CDR1 PRHDT and CDR2 FYEKMQ (reference sequence). The CDR3 reads CASARGGEAFF. Here the CDR3 DNA reads TGTGCCAGCGCAAGGGGGGGTGAAGCTTTCTTT.

This clonotype was counted between two and nine times. The V and J genes are TRBV3-2 and TRBJ2-2; TRBD2 is the table's D call, not checked against the DNA. TRBV3-2 is a pseudogene segment. This CDR3 has 16 residues. Written as DNA, the CDR3 is TGTGCCAGCAGCCAAGGGACTAGCGACTACACCGGGGAGCTGTTTTTT. This gives the protein CASSQGTSDYTGELFF.

The CDR3 DNA follows: TGTGCCAGCAGCGTAGGGCTAGCGGGGGCCCTCTTTTCAGAGACCCAGTACTTC. This gives the protein CASSVGLAGALFSETQYF. The rearrangement joins TRBV9 to TRBJ2-5, with TRBD2 matching over 10 bases. This CDR3 has 18 amino acids. V gave up 0 bases and J gave up 4 bases; unmatched junction bases: 12. Germline V CDR1 and CDR2: SGDLS, YYNGEE.

This clonotype was counted many times. The genes are TRBV28 and TRBJ2-5; D call uncertain. CDR3 length equals 15 residues. The germline gives CDR1 MDHEN, CDR2 SYDVKM. V was clipped by 7 bases and J by 3 bases, with 18 bases between them. CDR3 coding DNA: TGTGCCAGCACCTCTATCTCTACGGCGGAAGAGACCCAGTACTTC. Translating it yields CASTSISTAEETQYF. Complete variable domain (other parts from reference TRBV28 and TRBJ2-5): DVKVTQSSRYLVKRTGEKVFLECVQDMDHENMFWYRQDPGLGLRLIYFSYDVKMKEKGDIPEGYSVSREKKERFSLILESASTNQTSMYLCASTSISTAEETQYFGPGTRLLVL.

The chain links TRBV7-2 to TRBJ1-5; tentatively, D is TRBD1 (5 bases). Trimming took 2 bases from V and 1 from J, leaving 9 bases between them. The CDR3 is 15 amino acids. From germline, CDR1 is SGHTA and CDR2 FQGNSA. The CDR3 here is CASSLLGGSNQPQHF. The CDR3 coding sequence is TGTGCCAGCAGCTTATTGGGGGGAAGCAATCAGCCCCAGCATTTT.

The gene calls are TRBV7-9 and TRBJ2-1; TRBD2 matches 9 bases. Germline CDR1 SEHNR, CDR2 FQNEAQ (reference sequence). The CDR3 consists of 16 residues. V gave up 6 bases and J gave up 6 bases; unmatched junction bases: 12. As DNA, the CDR3 is TGTGCCAGCAGTCCATCGTTGGCGGGGGGGCTCAATGAGCAGTTCTTC. Its protein is CASSPSLAGGLNEQFF.

This clonotype was recorded many times. The genes are TRBV5-1 and TRBJ2-3, with D possibly called TRBD1 or TRBD2 (5 bases each). CDR1 is SGHRS and CDR2 is YFSETQ in the germline V gene. There are 18 residues in the CDR3. Trimming took off 4 bases at V and 0 bases at J, with 21 bases between the two ends. The CDR3 reads CASSPGPLVHPSTDTQYF. In DNA, the CDR3 is TGCGCCAGCAGCCCGGGACCGCTCGTACACCCTAGCACAGATACGCAGTATTTT.

The chain carries TRBV12-3 or TRBV12-4 and TRBJ2-7; D unresolved. Trimming pared 0 bases from V and 2 bases from J, leaving 5 bases between. The CDR3 has 13 residues. CDR3 DNA sequence: TGTGCCAGCAGTTTAGCCTTTACCTACGAGCAGTACTTC. Amino acid sequence: CASSLAFTYEQYF.

This clonotype occurred a few times. The CDR3 here is CASSQGANQETQYF. CDR3 bases: TGCGCCAGCAGCCAAGGGGCAAACCAAGAGACCCAGTACTTC. The genes are TRBV4-1 and TRBJ2-5, with D hard to call. Germline V gene lookup returns CDR1 MGHRA and CDR2 YSYEKL. V was trimmed by 1 base and J by 0 bases, leaving 6 bases between them. The CDR3 is made up of 14 amino acids.

This clonotype was seen a few times. The J gene is TRBJ2-5, the V gene TRBV12-3 or TRBV12-4; 10 bases match TRBD2. V was pared by 2 bases and J by 5 bases, with 5 bases of the junction left unmatched. CDR3 size: 15 residues. The CDR3 region has the DNA TGTGCCAGCAGTTTAAGGGTAGCGGGGGGCGAGACCCAGTACTTC. This gives the protein CASSLRVAGGETQYF.

This clonotype has more than one count but fewer than ten. The rearrangement links TRBV6-6 to TRBJ2-3; D not certain. Trimming left V 2 bases short and J 4 bases short, with 19 bases between. CDR1 is MNHNY and CDR2 is SVGAGI in the germline V gene (reference sequence). CDR3 size: 17 residues. CDR3: CASSYPSPTFEADTQYF. The CDR3, as DNA: TGTGCCAGCAGTTACCCAAGCCCCACCTTTGAGGCAGATACGCAGTATTTT.

The sample holds many counts of this clonotype. This chain links TRBV5-1 with TRBJ2-3, with a possible D match to TRBD1 (6 bases). Germline assignment: CDR1 SGHRS and CDR2 YFSETQ. This CDR3 contains 14 residues. With 4 bases removed from V and 0 bases from J, the gap between germline ends came to 9 bases. The CDR3 nucleotides read TGCGCCAGCAGCCCTGGACAGAGCACAGATACGCAGTATTTT. Residues: CASSPGQSTDTQYF.

This clonotype was counted at least ten times. The chain employs TRBV12-3 or TRBV12-4 and TRBJ2-7; D ambiguous. The length of the CDR3 is 13 residues. V was clipped by 2 bases and J by 0 bases, with 5 bases between them. The CDR3 nucleotides are TGTGCCAGCAGTTTAACACCCTCCTACGAGCAGTACGTC. This gives the protein CASSLTPSYEQYV.

This chain uses TRBV12-3 or TRBV12-4 with TRBJ2-1; tentatively, D is TRBD1 or TRBD2 (6 bases each). V was shortened by 2 bases and J by 3 bases, with 11 bases between the two germline ends. CDR3 length equals 15 residues. DNA for the CDR3: TGTGCCAGCAGTTTATGGGGGGCCCGCTACAATGAGCAGTTCTTC. This gives the protein CASSLWGARYNEQFF.

The CDR3 reads CASSGRGQSNYGYTF. The CDR3 bases are TGTGCCAGCAGCGGACGGGGACAGTCTAACTATGGCTACACCTTC. The V gene is TRBV9, the J gene TRBJ1-2; TRBD1 matches at 7 bases. V gave up 3 bases and J gave up 0 bases; unmatched junction bases: 5. This CDR3 has 15 residues. Germline-derived CDR1 and CDR2 are SGDLS and YYNGEE.